Here is one TCR beta chain with its context. This clonotype is medium-sized (0.01 to 0.1%) by its frequency; no count is available. Its target antigen remains unknown. None of the participants had acute infectious disease, and every participant was in good physical condition. Neurodegeneration in patients was confirmed with biomarkers including neurofilament, amyloid-beta and tau. For droplet-based sequencing, live CSF cells were sorted using a live/dead marker. CSF was obtained by lumbar puncture, and immune cells were pelleted by centrifugation at 300g. CSF samples were inspected for red blood cells, and any blood-contaminated sample was excluded. CSF cells were cryopreserved in freezing medium, frozen overnight at -80 °C, and then stored in liquid nitrogen. CSF samples were stored for less than seven months before analysis. The library was made by 10x single-cell sequencing. CSF cells were profiled with 10X Genomics single-cell V(D)J and 5' gene-expression libraries. An Illumina NextSeq550 was used to sequence CSF single-cell TCR libraries. For the original study's pipeline: After V(D)J reads were mapped to the vdj-GRCh38 alts ensemble 2.0.0 reference, the Cell Ranger vdj pipeline was used to analyse the reads. Clonotypes were defined as cell barcodes sharing the same set of productive CDR3 nucleotide sequences. To link clonality with transcriptional profiles, clonotype information was added to the Seurat v3.0 gene-expression metadata. Any CSF cell with more than 1,800 genes, more than 7,500 UMIs or more than 10% mitochondrial reads was excluded. To find TCRs with known antigen specificity, CDR3-beta sequences were matched against VDJdb. The network analysis of clone sharing was performed with the R package qgraph and was limited to TCRs that had complete alpha and beta chains. The reads went through TCRdb reprocessing, and each CDR3 protein sequence gets one entry with no DNA. Clone size and V and J calls follow TCRdb, not the original study. The table for this sample lists fewer than 1,500 distinct CDR3 sequences. The top ten constitute just under 20% of the sample.

The germline V gene gives CDR1 as SGDLS and CDR2 as YYNGEE. The CDR3 contains 12 residues, cysteine and phenylalanine counted. Only the protein is on record. These data originate in a study of CD8 T cells in cerebrospinal fluid in Alzheimer's disease (TCRdb year 2020). Broadly, across the study: The study assessed CSF T cell clonal expansion with two single-cell approaches: plate-based nested PCR sequencing and droplet-based sequencing. The study examined whether cerebrospinal fluid from healthy elderly individuals and from patients with neurodegenerative disease contained clonally expanded T cells. The droplet-based CSF analysis comparing patients with controls included roughly 9 healthy controls (approximately 11,000 cells) and roughly 9 patients with MCI or Alzheimer's disease (approximately 10,000 cells). The CSF gene-expression analysis, which included patients with Parkinson's disease, covered a total of approximately 25 samples.

What the authors observed across the whole study: Finding EBV-specific TCRs in CSF, the authors cautioned, does not establish a causal link between EBV and Alzheimer's disease. The overall clonality comparison included only samples with detectable clones (11 healthy, 5 MCI, 5 AD, 6 PD). Compared with controls, patients with MCI or Alzheimer's disease had a higher percentage of their CSF TCRs made up by the single largest clone. In pooled data, a highly expanded clone (at least 3% of TCRs) occurred in 1 of 10 healthy subjects versus most of the 6 Alzheimer's patients. The EBV-specific clones were neither the most highly expanded clones nor enriched among patients.

The V and J segments used are TRBV9 and TRBJ2-7. This receptor was taken from a human donor with mild cognitive impairment. The sequenced sample was cerebrospinal fluid. The CDR3 in this case is CASSAQEREQYF.